This is a list of T cell receptor beta chains from one sample in a study of T cells in Graves' hyperthyroidism and ophthalmopathy. From the multiplex PCR reads, TCRdb called clonotypes with MiXCR, one entry per CDR3 protein. Of 550,000 to 700,000 distinct CDR3 sequences listed, 46% are singletons. The sequencing sample was made of peripheral blood or thyroid tissue (not recorded which). Every receptor here comes from an adult woman with Graves' disease, either hyperthyroidism or ophthalmopathy (not recorded which). Each CDR3 is given with its conserved first and last residue. The D gene is left open where the match is weak. The size entry is marked missing in some rows and otherwise reads once, few, many or a size class.

clone size	J gene	D gene	V gene	CDR3 protein	CDR3 DNA
few	TRBJ2-5	-	TRBV10-3	CAISVVSGMMETQYF	TGTGCCATCAGCGTGGTAAGTGGGATGATGGAGACCCAGTACTTC
-	TRBJ1-4	TRBD1	TRBV9	CASSDGTGATNEKLFF	TGTGCCAGCAGCGACGGGACAGGGGCAACTAATGAAAAACTGTTTTTT
-	TRBJ2-7	TRBD2	TRBV9	CASSSGGGPAYEQYF	TGTGCCAGCAGCTCCGGCGGGGGGCCGGCCTACGAGCAGTACTTC
many	TRBJ1-5	-	TRBV7-9	CASSYSLPNQPQHF	TGTGCCAGCAGCTACTCTCTGCCGAATCAGCCCCAGCATTTT
many	TRBJ2-7	TRBD1	TRBV5-1	CASSSTGTGEQYF	TGCGCCAGCAGCTCGACAGGGACAGGCGAGCAGTACTTC
many	TRBJ1-5	TRBD1	TRBV6-1	CASTPDRSNQPQHF	TGTGCCAGCACTCCGGACAGGTCCAATCAGCCCCAGCATTTT
-	TRBJ1-1	-	TRBV19	CASRDLNTEAFF	TGTGCCAGTAGAGACCTGAACACTGAAGCTTTCTTT
many	TRBJ2-7	TRBD2	TRBV7-9	CASSLDSGRDHYEQYF	TGTGCCAGCAGCTTAGATAGCGGGAGGGACCACTACGAGCAGTACTTC
-	TRBJ1-3	-	TRBV9	CASSEALAGNTIYF	TGTGCCAGCAGTGAAGCTCTAGCGGGAAACACCATATATTTT
-	TRBJ2-7	TRBD1	TRBV29-1	CSYKGQPSYEQYF	TGCAGCTACAAGGGACAGCCCTCCTACGAGCAGTACTTC
few	TRBJ1-2	-	TRBV14	CASSPTLALGHYGYTF	TGTGCCAGCAGCCCGACTTTGGCGTTGGGTCACTATGGCTACACCTTC
once	TRBJ1-5	-	TRBV2	CASSGTTGETQHF	TGTGCCAGCAGCGGGACTACCGGAGAGACCCAGCATTTT
many	TRBJ2-6	-	TRBV28	CASTRGFGANVLTF	TGTGCCAGCACCCGAGGGTTTGGGGCCAACGTCCTGACTTTC
-	TRBJ2-5	-	TRBV7-8	CAGSSFGQQQETQYF	TGTGCAGGCAGCTCGTTCGGACAACAACAAGAGACCCAGTACTTC
-	TRBJ1-5	-	TRBV7-2	CATAQTSGQETQHF	TGTGCCACCGCCCAGACTAGCGGCCAAGAGACCCAGCATTTT
many	TRBJ2-7	TRBD1	TRBV2	CASSEASFAAGGADEQYF	TGTGCCAGCAGTGAAGCGAGTTTTGCGGCAGGGGGCGCAGACGAGCAGTACTTC
-	TRBJ1-5	-	TRBV7-2	CASSFSTVSNQPQHF	TGTGCCAGCAGCTTTTCGACAGTGAGCAATCAGCCCCAGCATTTT
few	TRBJ2-6	-	TRBV18	CASSPTSPQGSGANVLTF	TGTGCCAGCTCACCGACCTCACCCCAGGGTTCTGGGGCCAACGTCCTGACTTTC